These 21 T cell receptor beta chains were sequenced from one sample in a study of blood T cell repertoires in COVID-19. Assay: immunoSEQ multiplex PCR; the TCRdb copy retains only in-frame clones and omits some. The repertoire consists of some 48,000 clones, with around four fifths occurring once and the leading ten covering roughly 5.6%. What was sequenced was peripheral blood. These TCRs come from a human donor in a cohort sampled during active COVID-19.

This chain links TRBV19 with TRBJ2-7; 9 nucleotides line up with TRBD2. Germline V gene data show CDR1 as LNHDA and CDR2 as SQIVND (reference sequence). The CDR3 runs to 14 residues. V trimming: 3 bases; J trimming: 4 bases; junction bases outside the gene matches: 4. In nucleotides, the CDR3 is TGTGCCAGTAGTATCGGGACTAGCCTTTACGAGCAGTACTTC. As protein: CASSIGTSLYEQYF. The full variable domain, rest sourced from reference TRBV19 and TRBJ2-7, is DGGITQSPKYLFRKEGQNVTLSCEQNLNHDAMYWYRQDPGQGLRLIYYSQIVNDFQKGDIAEGYSVSREKKESFPLTVTSAQKNPTAFYLCASSIGTSLYEQYFGPGTRLTVT.

V is TRBV11-2 and J is TRBJ2-7; 9 positions match TRBD1. The junction had 11 bases not matched to a gene; V was cut back by 0 bases and J by 8 bases. The CDR3 loop spans 16 amino acids. Per the germline V gene, CDR1 is SGHAT and CDR2 is FQNNGV. CDR3 in DNA: TGTGCCAGCAGCTTAGATCACCGGGACAGGGCCCTCAAGCAGTACTTC. Encoded protein: CASSLDHRDRALKQYF.

The chain links TRBV10-3 to TRBJ1-1, with 7 bases matching TRBD1. With V trimmed by 6 bases and J by 0 bases, 4 bases remained unmatched. Germline CDR1 reads ENHRY; CDR2 reads SYGVKD. The CDR3 loop spans 14 amino acids. The CDR3 loop reads CAIRVTGVNTEAFF. CDR3 sequence (DNA): TGTGCCATCAGGGTCACAGGGGTGAACACTGAAGCTTTCTTT.

The chain uses TRBV30 and TRBJ2-3; 8 bases map to TRBD2. Per the germline V gene, CDR1 is GTSNPN and CDR2 is SVGIG (reference sequence). V shed 4 bases, J shed 11 bases, and the junction held 8 bases outside the gene matches. The CDR3 spans 12 residues. The CDR3 sequence is CAWTPGLGEQYF. The CDR3, as DNA: TGTGCCTGGACCCCGGGACTAGGTGAGCAGTATTTT. Based on the CDR3 plus reference TRBV30 and TRBJ2-3, the full variable domain is SQTIHQWPATLVQPVGSPLSLECTVEGTSNPNLYWYRQAAGRGLQLLFYSVGIGQISSEVPQNLSASRPQDRQFILSSKKLLLSDSGFYLCAWTPGLGEQYFGPGTRLTVL.

This sequence joins TRBV5-4 and TRBJ1-2; unclear D gene. CDR1 and CDR2 (germline): SGHNT, YYREEE (reference sequence). The CDR3 totals 15 residues. V lost 2 bases, J lost 0 bases, and 11 bases lay in between. CDR3 nucleotides: TGTGCCAGCAGCTTAAGCCCCCCTACTAACTATGGCTACACCTTC. Translating gives CASSLSPPTNYGYTF.

The chain combines TRBV3-1 (or the pseudogene TRBV3-2) with TRBJ2-1; 8 bases line up with TRBD2. This CDR3 is built from 16 residues. Unmatched junction bases numbered 6, after V lost 3 bases and J lost 2 bases. CDR1 LGHDT and CDR2 YNNKEL come from the germline V gene (reference sequence). Here the CDR3 reads CASSQVTGGAYNEQFF. The CDR3 DNA reads as TGTGCCAGCAGCCAGGTCACGGGGGGGGCCTACAATGAGCAGTTCTTC.

The chain uses TRBV30 and TRBJ1-6; the D gene is possibly TRBD1 (6 bases). The V end was cut by 1 base, the J end by 7 bases, with 17 bases between. This CDR3 is 16 amino acids long. The germline V gene has CDR1 GTSNPN and CDR2 SVGIG (reference sequence). The CDR3 region is CAWSGVGTFLNSPLHF. The CDR3 DNA is TGTGCCTGGAGTGGAGTAGGGACATTCCTCAATTCACCCCTCCACTTT. Supplemented by reference TRBV30 and TRBJ1-6, the full variable domain reads SQTIHQWPATLVQPVGSPLSLECTVEGTSNPNLYWYRQAAGRGLQLLFYSVGIGQISSEVPQNLSASRPQDRQFILSSKKLLLSDSGFYLCAWSGVGTFLNSPLHFGNGTRLTVT.

V usage is TRBV11-2 and J usage is TRBJ2-1; 9 bases are shared with TRBD1. The V gene's germline CDR1 is SGHAT and CDR2 FQNNGV. CDR3 length: 15 amino acids. J gave up 7 bases and V 6 bases, and 10 bases lay outside the gene matches. CDR3 DNA: TGTGCCAGCAGGCACATACAGGGGGCGTTAAATGAGCAGTTCTTC. Encoded protein: CASRHIQGALNEQFF.

The J gene is TRBJ2-1, the V gene TRBV24-1; 12 bases agree with TRBD2. The trim removed 3 bases at V and 4 bases at J, leaving 3 bases unmatched. The CDR3 consists of 16 residues. CDR1 and CDR2 from the germline V gene are KGHDR and SFDVKD. This chain's CDR3 is CATSDPGLAGYNEQFF. CDR3 bases: TGTGCCACCAGTGATCCAGGACTAGCGGGGTACAATGAGCAGTTCTTC.

V and J are TRBV19 and TRBJ2-1; TRBD1 matches 9 bases. CDR3 size: 14 residues. Germline-derived CDR1 and CDR2 are LNHDA and SQIVND (reference sequence). Germline trimming cut 6 bases from V and 6 bases from J; bases unmatched to any gene: 6. The CDR3 DNA reads as TGTGCCAGTAGACGGGACAGGGCGGGCAATGAGCAGTTCTTC. Protein: CASRRDRAGNEQFF. The full variable domain, with the rest looked up from reference TRBV19 and TRBJ2-1, is DGGITQSPKYLFRKEGQNVTLSCEQNLNHDAMYWYRQDPGQGLRLIYYSQIVNDFQKGDIAEGYSVSREKKESFPLTVTSAQKNPTAFYLCASRRDRAGNEQFFGPGTRLTVL.

This clone has only one observation. The chain joins TRBV7-6 to TRBJ2-1, with TRBD1 matching 9 bases. V shed 5 bases, J shed 5 bases, and the junction held 13 bases outside the gene matches. Germline CDR1 SGHVS, CDR2 FNYEAQ. The CDR3 is 17 residues long. The DNA for the CDR3 is TGTGCCAGCAGCCCGACGGGGGACAGGGTGACAAACAATGAGCAGTTCTTC. It specifies CASSPTGDRVTNNEQFF.

V usage is TRBV5-6 and J usage is TRBJ1-3; D is unresolved. CDR3 length equals 14 residues. Germline CDR1 SGHDT, CDR2 YYEEEE. Trimming cost V 1 base and J 0 bases, with 5 bases left between them. The CDR3 loop reads CASSLMSSGNTIYF. The CDR3 bases are TGTGCCAGCAGCTTGATGAGCTCTGGAAACACCATATATTTT.

This chain connects TRBV14 to TRBJ2-7; the match to TRBD1 covers 10 bases. The J segment lost 4 bases and the V segment lost 4 bases, leaving 7 bases of the junction unmatched. The CDR3 runs to 15 residues. CDR1 is SGHDN, CDR2 FVKESK, per germline. The CDR3 DNA reads TGTGCCAGCAGCCTCCTGGGACAGGGGCTTTACGAGCAGTACTTC. Translation: CASSLLGQGLYEQYF.

The V and J genes are TRBV11-2 and TRBJ2-2, with 10 nucleotides matching TRBD1. Per the germline V gene, CDR1 is SGHAT and CDR2 is FQNNGV. Trimming at V came to 6 bases and at J to 4 bases, leaving 5 bases not matched to a gene. This CDR3 comprises 15 residues. The DNA for the CDR3 is TGTGCCAGCAGTCCCAGGACAGGGGGCACCGGGGAGCTGTTTTTT. It encodes CASSPRTGGTGELFF.

This chain uses TRBV3-1 (or the pseudogene TRBV3-2) with TRBJ1-5; the D gene is possibly TRBD1 (6 bases). From germline, CDR1 is LGHDT and CDR2 YNNKEL (reference sequence). V lost 1 base to trimming and J lost 7 bases, with 11 bases between them. The CDR3 runs to 14 residues. The CDR3 loop is CASSQGAGAQPQHF. CDR3 in DNA: TGTGCCAGCAGCCAAGGGGCAGGGGCGCAGCCCCAGCATTTT.

This clone qualifies as medium-sized. The rearrangement uses TRBV5-1 and TRBJ1-4, with TRBD1 identical over 9 bases. CDR3 length equals 15 residues. CDR1 is SGHRS and CDR2 is YFSETQ in the germline V gene. V was clipped by 2 bases and J by 7 bases; unmatched bases: 6. The CDR3 here is CASSLPTGGGEKLFF. CDR3 DNA sequence: TGCGCCAGCAGCTTACCCACAGGGGGCGGTGAAAAACTGTTTTTT.

The J gene is TRBJ2-4, the V gene TRBV6-1; D is ambiguous. Deletions cut 2 bases from V and 7 bases from J, with 9 bases between. This CDR3 is 13 amino acids long. Germline CDR1 reads MNHNS; CDR2 reads SASEGT. The DNA for the CDR3 is TGTGCCAGCAGTGAACTGGGCCGGAACATTCAGTACTTC. Encoded protein: CASSELGRNIQYF.

V usage is TRBV19 and J usage is TRBJ1-2; 7 nucleotides agree with TRBD1. CDR1 LNHDA and CDR2 SQIVND come from the germline V gene (reference sequence). CDR3 size: 16 residues. J was trimmed by 5 bases and V by 4 bases; bases with no gene match: 13. CDR3 loop: CASSTGQPQTRYGYTF. CDR3 sequence (DNA): TGTGCCAGTAGTACGGGACAGCCTCAAACTCGGTATGGCTACACCTTC.

V gene TRBV3-1 (or the pseudogene TRBV3-2) combines with J gene TRBJ2-2; 13 nucleotides align to TRBD2. Germline values: CDR1 LGHDT, CDR2 YNNKEL (reference sequence). The CDR3 is made up of 18 amino acids. The V segment lost 4 bases and the J segment 0 bases; nucleotides outside the gene matches: 5. CDR3 sequence: CASSRGLAGTANTGELFF. CDR3 DNA sequence: TGTGCCAGCAGCCGGGGACTAGCGGGGACGGCGAACACCGGGGAGCTGTTTTTT.

This clone occurred a few times. The rearrangement links TRBV6-6 to TRBJ1-5, with TRBD1 matching over 8 bases. The V gene's germline CDR1 is MNHNY and CDR2 SVGAGI (reference sequence). The CDR3 covers 15 residues. Trimming took 2 bases from V and 3 from J; bases not matched to a gene: 3. This chain's CDR3 is CASSYPTGDNQPQHF. The CDR3 DNA is TGTGCCAGCAGTTACCCGACAGGGGACAATCAGCCCCAGCATTTT.

The CDR3 sequence: CASSVEISGEIYEQYF. CDR3 sequence (DNA): TGTGCCAGCAGCGTAGAAATTAGCGGGGAGATCTACGAGCAGTACTTC. The chain is built from TRBV9 and TRBJ2-7; 8 bases fit TRBD2. This CDR3 is built from 16 residues. Germline V gene sequence: CDR1 SGDLS, CDR2 YYNGEE. Trimming cost V 0 bases and J 3 bases; bases outside gene matches: 8.